The 13 T cell receptor beta chains in this list originate from one sample, sequenced in a study of blood T cell repertoires in COVID-19. Sequenced by immunoSEQ multiplex PCR; TCRdb stores in-frame clones only, minus some. This table has some 31,000 clones, roughly 86% appearing once. What was sequenced was peripheral blood. These receptors all come from a human donor in a cohort sampled during active COVID-19. The donor label of this sample is uncertain.

The rearrangement links TRBV7-9 to TRBJ2-1; 8 bases match TRBD1. J was trimmed by 7 bases and V by 5 bases; bases with no gene match: 7. The CDR3 runs to 14 residues. Germline loops: CDR1 SEHNR, CDR2 FQNEAQ (reference sequence). CDR3 loop: CASSTQDRANEQFF. CDR3 DNA sequence: TGTGCCAGCAGCACCCAGGACAGGGCGAATGAGCAGTTCTTC.

The rearrangement joins TRBV6-5 to TRBJ2-2; D is perhaps TRBD1 (6 bases). The CDR3 has 14 amino acids. V lost 6 bases, J lost 0 bases, and 8 bases lay in between. Germline V gene lookup returns CDR1 MNHEY and CDR2 SVGAGI. CDR3 in DNA: TGTGCCAGCAGAGAGGGGGCGAACACCGGGGAGCTGTTTTTT. Translated, it gives CASREGANTGELFF.

This chain joins TRBV7-9 and TRBJ2-3; D unclear. Germline values: CDR1 SEHNR, CDR2 FQNEAQ (reference sequence). V dropped 2 bases and J dropped 1 base, with 7 bases sitting between them. The CDR3 totals 14 residues. For the CDR3, the DNA is TGTGCCAGCAGCTTAAGAGTTGGCACAGATACGCAGTATTTT. This codes for CASSLRVGTDTQYF.

In regard to this clone: One end of the junction fails to match germline, which may point to a read error. This specimen includes other DNA sequences encoding the same CDR3. The chain couples TRBV4-2 to TRBJ2-1; TRBD2 matches 13 bases. Germline values: CDR1 LGHNA, CDR2 YNFKEQ. The CDR3 has 16 amino acids. This CDR3 is CASSSGTSGVYNEQFF. CDR3 bases: TGTGCCAGCAGCTCGGGGACTAGCGGGGTCTACAATGAGCAATTCTTC.

This chain uses TRBV2 with TRBJ2-2; 16 bases agree with TRBD2. Germline CDR1 and CDR2: SNHLY and FYNNEI. CDR3 length equals 15 residues. V was pared by 6 bases and J by 6 bases, with 1 base of the junction left unmatched. The CDR3 DNA follows: TGTGCCAGCAGCGGGACTAGCGGGAGGGCCGGGGAGCTGTTTTTT. This gives the protein CASSGTSGRAGELFF. Using reference TRBV2 and TRBJ2-2 for the parts outside the CDR3, the full variable domain is EPEVTQTPSHQVTQMGQEVILRCVPISNHLYFYWYRQILGQKVEFLVSFYNNEISEKSEIFDDQFSVERPDGSNFTLKIRSTKLEDSAMYFCASSGTSGRAGELFFGEGSRLTVL.

The chain couples TRBV11-2 to TRBJ2-1, with D tentatively TRBD2 (6 bases). This CDR3 has 15 residues. Trimming left V 7 bases short and J 9 bases short, with 22 bases between. Germline lookup yields CDR1 SGHAT and CDR2 FQNNGV. The DNA for the CDR3 is TGTGCCAGCACCCCCCGAGTACTAGCTCAAGGTGAGCAGTTCTTC. Protein sequence: CASTPRVLAQGEQFF.

The V and J genes are TRBV7-6 and TRBJ2-5, with TRBD1 matching over 9 bases. The germline CDR1 and CDR2 sequences are SGHVS and FNYEAQ. The CDR3 loop spans 15 amino acids. The V segment lost 5 bases and the J segment 4 bases; nucleotides outside the gene matches: 8. The CDR3 nucleotides are TGTGCCAGCAGCCTACAGGGGGCGCAGAGAGAGACCCAGTACTTC. It yields the protein CASSLQGAQRETQYF.

The chain carries TRBV5-1 and TRBJ1-4; D perhaps matches TRBD1 (6 bases). The V gene's germline CDR1 is SGHRS and CDR2 YFSETQ. This CDR3 region has 15 residues. Trimming took 2 bases from V and 3 from J, leaving 11 bases between them. The CDR3, as DNA: TGCGCCAGCAGCTTTGGACAGAGGTCTAATGAAAAACTGTTTTTT. Amino acids: CASSFGQRSNEKLFF.

CDR3: CASSHLAGVYNEQFF. CDR3 coding DNA: TGTGCCAGCAGCCACCTAGCGGGAGTATACAATGAGCAGTTCTTC. The chain recombines TRBV4-2 with TRBJ2-1; 10 nucleotides line up with TRBD2. J lost 4 bases, V lost 3 bases, and 3 bases had no gene match. The CDR3 extends over 15 amino acids. From germline, CDR1 is LGHNA and CDR2 YNFKEQ.

This clone was recorded once. CDR3 region: CASSQETGGFYEQYF. The CDR3 DNA follows: TGTGCCAGCAGCCAGGAAACAGGGGGATTCTACGAGCAGTACTTC. This rearrangement joins TRBV3-1 (or the pseudogene TRBV3-2) to TRBJ2-7; 8 bases line up with TRBD1. Germline V lookup: CDR1 LGHDT, CDR2 YNNKEL (reference sequence). Trimming took 3 bases from V and 3 from J; bases not matched to a gene: 7. The CDR3 totals 15 residues.

CDR3: CASGRGSGSANEQFF. CDR3 nucleotides: TGTGCTAGTGGCCGGGGGAGCGGGAGTGCGAATGAGCAGTTCTTC. The chain has TRBV12-5 and TRBJ2-1, with TRBD2 matching 8 bases. From germline, CDR1 is LGHNT and CDR2 FRNRAP. V was clipped by 6 bases and J by 7 bases; unmatched bases: 11. This CDR3 comprises 15 residues.

This clone was seen a single time. The gene calls are TRBV6-6 and TRBJ1-4; D may be TRBD1 (6 bases). The V end lost 6 bases, the J end lost 4 bases, and 12 bases lay between the germline ends. Germline loops: CDR1 MNHNY, CDR2 SVGAGI (reference sequence). The CDR3 consists of 14 residues. The DNA for the CDR3 is TGTGCCAGCAGCGTGGGGGCGTATAATGAAAAACTGTTTTTT. It specifies CASSVGAYNEKLFF.

The gene calls are TRBV5-1 and TRBJ1-6; 8 positions agree with TRBD1. This CDR3 is 14 amino acids long. V shed 4 bases and J 6 bases; nucleotides not matched to a gene: 3. Germline-derived CDR1 and CDR2 are SGHRS and YFSETQ. CDR3 nucleotides: TGCGCCAGCAGCCAAGGACAGGGTAATTCACCCCTCCACTTT. As protein: CASSQGQGNSPLHF. Filled out from reference TRBV5-1 and TRBJ1-6, the complete variable domain reads KAGVTQTPRYLIKTRGQQVTLSCSPISGHRSVSWYQQTPGQGLQFLFEYFSETQRNKGNFPGRFSGRQFSNSRSEMNVSTLELGDSALYLCASSQGQGNSPLHFGNGTRLTVT.